This is a list of T cell receptor beta chains from one sample in a study of CD8 T cells in Susac syndrome. Each CDR3 protein is one row after TCRdb ran MiXCR on the immunoSEQ multiplex PCR reads. Of more than 150,000 distinct CDR3 sequences in the sample, approximately 96% were seen once. The specimen was CD4+ T cells from PBMCs. Receptor source: a human donor in good health. Both conserved end residues are part of each CDR3. Each record gives: J gene, D gene, CDR3 length, V gene, clone size, CDR3 protein, CDR3 DNA. D genes are given only for firm matches. Size values are once, few and many counts, or a class for expanded clones, and some rows have none.

TRBJ2-5,TRBD2,13,TRBV3-1,-,CASRRLAGETQYF,TGTGCCAGCAGGAGGCTAGCGGGTGAGACCCAGTACTTC
TRBJ2-7,TRBD1,13,TRBV30,-,CAWSATGWHEQYF,TGTGCCTGGAGTGCGACAGGGTGGCACGAGCAGTACTTC
TRBJ2-2,-,13,TRBV7-2,-,CASSSRAAGELFF,TGTGCCAGCAGCTCGAGGGCGGCCGGGGAGCTGTTTTTT
TRBJ2-1,TRBD2,17,TRBV15,-,CATSKTSSGGTHNEQFF,TGTGCCACCAGCAAAACCAGTAGCGGGGGCACCCACAATGAGCAGTTCTTC
TRBJ1-1,-,11,TRBV20-1,-,CSASGSTEAFF,TGCAGTGCTAGTGGGAGCACTGAAGCTTTCTTT
TRBJ2-7,-,12,TRBV6-2/TRBV6-3,-,CASSHSSYEQYF,TGTGCCAGCAGTCACTCCTCCTACGAGCAGTACTTC
TRBJ2-7,-,12,TRBV30,-,CAWSRQGREQYF,TGTGCCTGGAGTCGCCAGGGGCGCGAGCAGTACTTC
TRBJ1-1,-,15,TRBV6-6,once,CASSSRRYQDTEAFF,TGTGCCAGCAGTTCGAGACGGTATCAGGACACTGAAGCTTTCTTT
TRBJ1-3,-,13,TRBV2,once,CASTRAAGNTIYF,TGTGCCAGCACAAGGGCGGCTGGAAACACCATATATTTT
TRBJ2-7,-,13,TRBV6-2/TRBV6-3,-,CASSYSTLAEQYF,TGTGCCAGCAGTTACTCGACGTTAGCGGAGCAGTACTTC
TRBJ1-4,-,13,TRBV30,-,CAWSKKGIEKLFF,TGTGCCTGGAGTAAGAAGGGGATTGAAAAACTGTTTTTT
TRBJ1-6,-,14,TRBV20-1,-,CSAVPGTGNSPLHF,TGCAGTGCTGTACCCGGGACGGGGAATTCACCCCTCCACTTT
TRBJ2-5,TRBD1,16,TRBV2,-,CASSKTGAPGQETQYF,TGTGCCAGCAGCAAAACAGGGGCGCCAGGTCAAGAGACCCAGTACTTC
TRBJ2-5,TRBD2,15,TRBV7-2,-,CASSSQRGGQETQYF,TGTGCCAGCAGCTCCCAGCGGGGGGGCCAAGAGACCCAGTACTTC
TRBJ2-3,TRBD2,16,TRBV9,-,CASSIRLAGGPDTQYF,TGTGCCAGCAGCATTAGACTAGCGGGGGGACCTGATACGCAGTATTTT
TRBJ2-5,-,13,TRBV4-3,few,CASSPGGEETQYF,TGCGCCAGCAGCCCCGGGGGCGAGGAGACCCAGTACTTC
TRBJ1-1,-,14,TRBV29-1,-,CSVDLRQENTEAFF,TGCAGCGTTGATCTGCGACAGGAGAACACTGAAGCTTTCTTT
TRBJ2-2,TRBD2,19,TRBV4-3,-,CASSQEPIGLAVNTGELFF,TGCGCCAGCAGCCAGGAACCGATAGGGCTAGCGGTGAACACCGGGGAGCTGTTTTTT
TRBJ2-2,TRBD2,16,TRBV2,-,CASRKGLAGGTGELFF,TGTGCCAGCAGGAAGGGACTAGCGGGGGGTACCGGGGAGCTGTTTTTT
TRBJ2-4,-,11,TRBV3-1,-,CASSQDGGVYF,TGTGCCAGCAGCCAAGATGGGGGAGTTTACTTC
TRBJ1-1,TRBD1,11,TRBV29-1,-,CSGSDRAEAFF,TGCAGCGGCTCGGACAGGGCTGAAGCTTTCTTT
TRBJ2-5,-,15,TRBV20-1,-,CSATSTSGTQETQYF,TGCAGTGCTACGTCTACCTCAGGGACCCAAGAGACCCAGTACTTC
TRBJ2-5,TRBD2,15,TRBV9,-,CASSVGGLAEETQYF,TGTGCCAGCAGCGTAGGAGGACTAGCGGAAGAGACCCAGTACTTC
TRBJ2-2,-,13,TRBV7-2,-,CASSLEATGELFF,TGTGCCAGCAGCTTAGAGGCCACCGGGGAGCTGTTTTTT
TRBJ1-3,-,14,TRBV7-9,-,CASSLTGIGNTIYF,TGTGCCAGCAGCTTAACCGGAATTGGAAACACCATATATTTT
TRBJ2-7,-,13,TRBV3-1,-,CASSQGVVTEQYF,TGTGCCAGCAGCCAAGGGGTTGTGACCGAGCAGTACTTC
TRBJ2-5,TRBD1,14,TRBV7-7,once,CASSRQGARETQYF,TGTGCTAGCAGCCGTCAGGGGGCGAGGGAGACCCAGTACTTC
TRBJ1-1,-,13,TRBV9,-,CASSVMGGPEAFF,TGTGCCAGCAGCGTAATGGGAGGGCCTGAAGCTTTCTTT
TRBJ2-7,TRBD1,14,TRBV20-1,-,CSARDGRQGYEQYF,TGCAGTGCTAGAGACGGGCGACAGGGCTACGAGCAGTACTTC
TRBJ1-1,-,14,TRBV25-1,-,CASSESTGGTEAFF,TGTGCCAGCAGTGAATCGACCGGTGGGACTGAAGCTTTCTTT
TRBJ2-3,-,13,TRBV15,-,CATRYPARDTQYF,TGTGCCACGCGGTACCCTGCGCGAGATACGCAGTATTTT
TRBJ2-5,-,14,TRBV19,once,CASSRTVGRETQYF,TGTGCCAGTTCACGGACCGTAGGGCGAGAGACCCAGTACTTC
TRBJ2-3,-,13,TRBV14,-,CASSIRLADTQYF,TGTGCCAGCAGCATTCGTCTAGCAGATACGCAGTATTTT
TRBJ2-4,-,14,TRBV7-2,-,CASSRGQSRYIQYF,TGTGCCAGCAGCCGAGGACAGTCCCGTTACATTCAGTACTTC
TRBJ1-5,-,16,TRBV6-2/TRBV6-3,-,CASSESLQVSNQPQHF,TGTGCCAGCAGTGAGAGCCTACAGGTTAGCAATCAGCCCCAGCATTTT
TRBJ2-7,-,16,TRBV5-1,-,CASSSHPGRNSYEQYF,TGCGCCAGCAGCTCGCACCCCGGACGGAACTCCTACGAGCAGTACTTC
TRBJ1-1,-,12,TRBV29-1,-,CSVVRGSTEAFF,TGCAGCGTTGTTAGGGGGAGTACTGAAGCTTTCTTT
TRBJ1-1,-,14,TRBV2,-,CASAAGRDITEAFF,TGTGCCAGCGCAGCCGGTCGGGATATCACTGAAGCTTTCTTT
TRBJ2-5,TRBD2,16,TRBV7-9,once,CASSLGAGGSQETQYF,TGTGCCAGCAGCTTAGGAGCGGGGGGGTCTCAAGAGACCCAGTACTTC
TRBJ2-7,-,14,TRBV20-1,-,CSARGLARSYEQYF,TGCAGTGCTAGAGGGCTAGCCCGCTCCTACGAGCAGTACTTC
TRBJ2-2,-,16,TRBV5-1,-,CASSLASGRETGELFF,TGCGCCAGCAGCTTGGCCTCAGGACGTGAAACCGGGGAGCTGTTTTTT
TRBJ2-7,TRBD1,15,TRBV11-1,-,CASSPTRTGDYEQYF,TGTGCCAGCAGCCCCACTCGGACAGGGGACTACGAGCAGTACTTC
TRBJ1-2,-,15,TRBV18,-,CASSPRDGANYGYTF,TGTGCCAGCTCACCACGGGACGGTGCTAACTATGGCTACACCTTC